Below, 18 T cell receptor beta chains from the same sample are listed, as sequenced in a study of shared clonotypes between healthy human individuals. This table comes from immunoSEQ multiplex PCR, and its TCRdb copy is limited to in-frame clones, with some not included. The sample records about 490,000 clones, less than 80% being singletons. Sequencing used PBMCs. These receptors were obtained from a woman aged 40 to 50 in good health. Some clones in this sample may be carry-over from other donors' samples.

The V gene is TRBV19, the J gene TRBJ2-5; possible D gene TRBD2, 5 bases. There are 11 residues in the CDR3. Germline V CDR1 and CDR2: LNHDA, SQIVND (reference sequence). V was clipped by 7 bases and J by 5 bases, with 8 bases between them. The CDR3, as DNA: TGTGCCAGTACATCGGGGGAGACCCAGTACTTC. It is translated as CASTSGETQYF. The entire variable domain, with the rest obtained from reference TRBV19 and TRBJ2-5, is as follows: DGGITQSPKYLFRKEGQNVTLSCEQNLNHDAMYWYRQDPGQGLRLIYYSQIVNDFQKGDIAEGYSVSREKKESFPLTVTSAQKNPTAFYLCASTSGETQYFGPGTRLLVL.

The chain uses TRBV6-5 and TRBJ1-2; D is perhaps TRBD1 (5 bases). Between the trimmed V and J ends, which lost 5 bases and 6 bases, there was a span of 16 bases. The CDR3 runs to 14 residues. In germline, CDR1 is MNHEY, CDR2 SVGAGI. The CDR3, as DNA: TGTGCCAGCAGTCGTACCCTCAGGGTTAATGGCTACACCTTC. Translation: CASSRTLRVNGYTF.

The V and J genes are TRBV5-1 and TRBJ2-7; 11 positions agree with TRBD2. Germline values: CDR1 SGHRS, CDR2 YFSETQ. There are 14 residues in the CDR3. The V segment lost 6 bases and the J segment 0 bases; nucleotides outside the gene matches: 2. CDR3 sequence reads: CASTGTSGSYEQYF. In nucleotides, the CDR3 is TGCGCCAGCACCGGGACTAGCGGCTCCTACGAGCAGTACTTC.

The chain recombines TRBV27 with TRBJ2-1, with TRBD2 matching 10 bases. The CDR3 consists of 16 residues. Trimming cost V 6 bases and J 8 bases; bases outside gene matches: 13. The V gene's germline CDR1 is MNHEY and CDR2 SMNVEV (reference sequence). The CDR3 bases are TGTGCCAGCAGCTCCGTCGCGAGCGGGAGGGGGTATGAGCAGTTCTTC. Protein: CASSSVASGRGYEQFF.

In its sample, this clone was seen a few times. V and J are TRBV7-7 and TRBJ2-5; 7 positions match TRBD2. Germline V gene lookup returns CDR1 SSHAT and CDR2 FNYEAQ (reference sequence). The trim removed 5 bases at V and 4 bases at J, leaving 7 bases unmatched. The CDR3 covers 14 residues. The CDR3 loop is CASSVRGGRETQYF. The CDR3 DNA reads as TGTGCCAGCAGCGTACGGGGAGGGAGAGAGACCCAGTACTTC.

CDR3 sequence reads: CASRPGVAGGQETQYF. The CDR3 bases are TGTGCCAGCAGACCCGGAGTAGCGGGAGGCCAAGAGACCCAGTACTTC. This rearrangement joins TRBV28 to TRBJ2-5; 10 bases fit TRBD2. In germline, CDR1 is MDHEN, CDR2 SYDVKM. CDR3 length: 16 amino acids. V shed 6 bases and J 1 base; nucleotides not matched to a gene: 8.

The genes are TRBV18 and TRBJ2-5; the D is unclear. V was pared by 2 bases and J by 0 bases, with 10 bases between. The germline V gene encodes CDR1 KGHSH and CDR2 LQKENI. The CDR3 covers 15 residues. CDR3 coding DNA: TGTGCCAGCTCACCAGATTTTGGGTACCAAGAGACCCAGTACTTC. This sequence encodes CASSPDFGYQETQYF.

The chain couples TRBV19 to TRBJ1-1; D not resolved. There are 12 residues in the CDR3. V lost 6 bases and J lost 0, with 5 bases in between. The V gene's germline CDR1 is LNHDA and CDR2 SQIVND (reference sequence). The CDR3 bases are TGTGCCAGTAGGGGGATGAACACTGAAGCTTTCTTT. Residues: CASRGMNTEAFF.

The gene calls are TRBV23-1 and TRBJ2-7; 10 bases match TRBD2. TRBV23-1 is sorted into the ORF group, with uncertain function. CDR3 length: 16 amino acids. V was clipped by 2 bases and J by 1 base; unmatched bases: 5. CDR3 loop: CASSQLAGATSYEQYF. As DNA, the CDR3 is TGCGCCAGCAGTCAACTAGCGGGAGCAACGTCCTACGAGCAGTACTTC.

This clone was observed a single time. CDR3 sequence reads: CASTSSPGTAYGYTF. As DNA, the CDR3 is TGTGCCAGCACCTCATCGCCCGGGACAGCCTATGGCTACACCTTC. The chain couples TRBV5-4 to TRBJ1-2; the match to TRBD1 covers 7 bases. After removal of 6 bases from V and 4 bases from J, the junction contained 12 bases not matched to a gene. Germline loops: CDR1 SGHNT, CDR2 YYREEE (reference sequence). CDR3 size: 15 residues.

This clone was detected only a few times. Other nucleotide sequences from this sample produce the same CDR3. V usage is TRBV7-3 and J usage is TRBJ1-1, with D perhaps matching TRBD1 (6 bases). The germline CDR1 and CDR2 sequences are SGHTA and FQGTGA. CDR3 length: 15 residues. V lost 0 bases and J 4 bases, leaving 12 bases between the germline ends. CDR3 residues: CASSLTGGPGTEAFF. The CDR3 region has the DNA TGTGCCAGCAGCTTAACCGGGGGGCCAGGCACTGAAGCTTTCTTT.

This clone has a handful of counts. V gene TRBV30 combines with J gene TRBJ2-7, with D maybe TRBD1 (6 bases). Germline V gene lookup returns CDR1 GTSNPN and CDR2 SVGIG (reference sequence). The CDR3 totals 15 residues. V lost 2 bases to trimming and J lost 3 bases, with 17 bases between them. The CDR3 coding sequence is TGTGCCTGGAGTCCGACCAGGGGCAGGCTCTACGAGCAGTACTTC. Protein sequence: CAWSPTRGRLYEQYF.

The rearrangement joins TRBV11-1 to TRBJ2-1, with 8 bases aligning to TRBD2. Per the germline V gene, CDR1 is SGHAT and CDR2 is FQDESV (reference sequence). This CDR3 is built from 16 residues. J was trimmed by 2 bases and V by 5 bases; bases with no gene match: 8. The CDR3 loop is CASSPDSGNPYNEQFF. CDR3 DNA: TGTGCCAGCAGCCCTGATAGCGGGAACCCCTACAATGAGCAGTTCTTC.

The CDR3 reads CASSNGTETYNEQFF. CDR3 DNA sequence: TGTGCCAGCAGCAACGGGACAGAAACCTACAATGAGCAGTTCTTC. The V and J genes are TRBV21-1 and TRBJ2-1; no DNA check was done on the table's D call, TRBD1. TRBV21-1 has pseudogene status. This CDR3 has 15 residues.

This clone has just one count. The chain uses TRBV7-2 and TRBJ2-7; D gene ambiguous. Per the germline V gene, CDR1 is SGHTA and CDR2 is FQGNSA. This CDR3 spans 15 amino acids. The V and J ends lost 1 base and 3 bases respectively, with 13 bases between them. The CDR3 region is CASSLVVRSNYEQYF. CDR3 bases: TGTGCCAGCAGCTTAGTTGTCAGATCAAACTACGAGCAGTACTTC.

The chain combines TRBV28 with TRBJ1-5, with 8 bases identical to TRBD1. V dropped 5 bases and J dropped 3; count of bases not matched to a gene: 9. This CDR3 has 16 residues. The germline V gene has CDR1 MDHEN and CDR2 SYDVKM. CDR3 sequence (DNA): TGTGCCAGCAGTCGCCCTACAGGGGGTACCAATCAGCCCCAGCATTTT. Its translation: CASSRPTGGTNQPQHF.

CDR3 loop: CASSLAWDRIGSYTF. For the CDR3, the DNA is TGTGCCAGCAGCTTAGCTTGGGACAGGATCGGAAGCTACACCTTC. V is TRBV7-9 and J is TRBJ1-2, with TRBD1 matching over 8 bases. V shed 0 bases, J shed 9 bases, and the junction held 9 bases outside the gene matches. The V gene's germline CDR1 is SEHNR and CDR2 FQNEAQ (reference sequence). CDR3 length: 15 residues.

The V gene is TRBV2, the J gene TRBJ2-1, with TRBD2 identical over 13 bases. CDR3 size: 13 residues. Germline V gene data show CDR1 as SNHLY and CDR2 as FYNNEI. The ends lost 4 bases at V and 12 bases at J; junction bases unmatched: 3. CDR3 sequence: CASSGTSGGGQFF. CDR3 nucleotide sequence: TGTGCCAGCAGTGGGACTAGCGGGGGCGGGCAGTTCTTC. Supplemented by reference TRBV2 and TRBJ2-1, the full variable domain reads EPEVTQTPSHQVTQMGQEVILRCVPISNHLYFYWYRQILGQKVEFLVSFYNNEISEKSEIFDDQFSVERPDGSNFTLKIRSTKLEDSAMYFCASSGTSGGGQFFGPGTRLTVL.